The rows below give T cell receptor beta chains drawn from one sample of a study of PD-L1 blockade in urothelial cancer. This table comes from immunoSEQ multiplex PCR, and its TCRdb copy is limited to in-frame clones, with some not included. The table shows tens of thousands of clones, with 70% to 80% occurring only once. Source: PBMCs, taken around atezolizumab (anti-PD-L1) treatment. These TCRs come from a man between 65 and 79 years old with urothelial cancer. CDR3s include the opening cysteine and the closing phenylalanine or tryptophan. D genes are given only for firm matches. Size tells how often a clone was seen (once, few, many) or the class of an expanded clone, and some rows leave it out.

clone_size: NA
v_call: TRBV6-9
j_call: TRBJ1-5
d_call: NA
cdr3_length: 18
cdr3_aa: CASVLLREGRSCNQPQHF
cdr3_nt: TGTGCCAGCGTCTTATTGCGGGAAGGCAGGAGTTGCAATCAGCCCCAGCATTTT

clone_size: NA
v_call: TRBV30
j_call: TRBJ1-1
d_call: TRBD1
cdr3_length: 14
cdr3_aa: CAWSRRGLNTEAFF
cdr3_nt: TGTGCCTGGAGTAGGAGGGGGCTGAACACTGAAGCTTTCTTT

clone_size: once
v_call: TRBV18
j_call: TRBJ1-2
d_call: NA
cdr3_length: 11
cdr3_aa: CASSPSKGYTF
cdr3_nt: TGTGCCAGCTCACCTAGTAAGGGCTACACCTTC

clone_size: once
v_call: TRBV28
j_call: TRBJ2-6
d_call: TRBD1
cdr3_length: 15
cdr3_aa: CASSPGTGERHVLTF
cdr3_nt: TGTGCCAGCAGTCCCGGGACAGGGGAGAGGCACGTCCTGACTTTC

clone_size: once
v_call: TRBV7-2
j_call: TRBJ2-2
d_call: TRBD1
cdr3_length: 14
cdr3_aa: CALQGQTNTGELFF
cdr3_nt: TGTGCCTTACAGGGACAGACGAACACCGGGGAGCTGTTTTTT

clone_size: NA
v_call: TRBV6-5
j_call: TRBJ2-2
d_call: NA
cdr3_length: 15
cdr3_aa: CASTRTDPNTGELFF
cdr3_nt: TGTGCCAGCACTCGGACAGATCCGAACACCGGGGAGCTGTTTTTT

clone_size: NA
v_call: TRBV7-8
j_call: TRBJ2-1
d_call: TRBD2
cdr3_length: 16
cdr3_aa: CASSLAGGGFYNEQFF
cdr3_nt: TGTGCCAGCAGCTTAGCTGGGGGAGGGTTCTACAATGAGCAGTTCTTC

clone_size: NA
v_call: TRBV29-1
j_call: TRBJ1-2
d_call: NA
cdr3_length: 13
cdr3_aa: CSVEGLKGSGYTF
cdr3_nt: TGCAGCGTTGAAGGGCTTAAGGGGTCGGGCTACACCTTC

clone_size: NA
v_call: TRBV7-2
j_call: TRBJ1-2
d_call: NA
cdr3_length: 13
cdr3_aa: CASSLERGNGYTF
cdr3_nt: TGTGCCAGCAGCTTAGAAAGGGGGAATGGCTACACCTTC

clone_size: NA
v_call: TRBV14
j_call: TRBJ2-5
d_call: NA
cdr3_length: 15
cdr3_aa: CASSGVALGMKTQYF
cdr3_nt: TGTGCCAGCAGCGGGGTCGCACTAGGGATGAAGACCCAGTACTTC

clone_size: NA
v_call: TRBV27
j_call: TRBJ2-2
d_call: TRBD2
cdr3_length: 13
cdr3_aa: CASSSGRALELFF
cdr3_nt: TGTGCCAGTAGTAGCGGGAGGGCCCTGGAGCTGTTTTTT

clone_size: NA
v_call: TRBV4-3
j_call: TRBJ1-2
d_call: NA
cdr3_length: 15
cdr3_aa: CASSQDVETAYGYTF
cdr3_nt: TGCGCCAGCAGCCAAGATGTTGAGACAGCCTATGGCTACACCTTC

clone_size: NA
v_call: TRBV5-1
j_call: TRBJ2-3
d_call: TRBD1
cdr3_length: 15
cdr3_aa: CASTGTGAITDMQYF
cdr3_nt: TGCGCCAGCACAGGGACAGGGGCCATCACAGATATGCAGTATTTT

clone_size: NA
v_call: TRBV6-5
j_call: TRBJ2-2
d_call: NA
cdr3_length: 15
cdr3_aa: CATLPGSGNTGELFF
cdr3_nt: TGTGCCACCTTGCCTGGTAGCGGGAACACCGGGGAGCTGTTTTTT

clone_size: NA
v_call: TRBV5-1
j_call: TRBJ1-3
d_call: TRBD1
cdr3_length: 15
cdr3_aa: CASSSGTGVGNTIYF
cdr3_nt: TGCGCCAGCAGCTCCGGGACAGGGGTCGGAAACACCATATATTTT

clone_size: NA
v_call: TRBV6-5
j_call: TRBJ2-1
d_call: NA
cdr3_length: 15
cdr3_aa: CASSLTETSYNEQFF
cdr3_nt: TGTGCCAGCAGTTTGACTGAAACTTCCTACAATGAGCAGTTCTTC

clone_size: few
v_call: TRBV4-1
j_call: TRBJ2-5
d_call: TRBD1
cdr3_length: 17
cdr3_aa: CASSQVGTGGQGETQYF
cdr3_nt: TGCGCCAGCAGCCAAGTGGGGACAGGGGGCCAAGGGGAGACCCAGTACTTC

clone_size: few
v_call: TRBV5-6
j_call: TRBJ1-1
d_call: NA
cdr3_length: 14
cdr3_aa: CASSFLGANTEAFF
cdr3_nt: TGTGCCAGCAGCTTTCTGGGGGCGAACACTGAAGCTTTCTTT

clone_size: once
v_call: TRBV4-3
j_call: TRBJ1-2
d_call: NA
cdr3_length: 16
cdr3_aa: CASSQDPSPVNYGYTF
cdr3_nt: TGCGCCAGCAGCCAAGATCCCTCTCCAGTGAACTATGGCTACACCTTC

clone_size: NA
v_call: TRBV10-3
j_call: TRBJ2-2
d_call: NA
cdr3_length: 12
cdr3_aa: CAIMEGTGELFF
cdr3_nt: TGTGCCATCATGGAGGGAACCGGGGAGCTGTTTTTT

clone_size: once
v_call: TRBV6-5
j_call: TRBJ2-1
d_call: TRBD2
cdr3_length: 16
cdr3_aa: CASSYSGASSYNEQFF
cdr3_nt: TGTGCCAGCAGTTATAGCGGGGCGAGCTCCTACAATGAGCAGTTCTTC

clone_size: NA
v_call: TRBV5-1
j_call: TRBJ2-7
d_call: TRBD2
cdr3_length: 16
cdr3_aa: CASSLGLAGVGDEQYF
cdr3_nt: TGCGCCAGCAGCCTGGGACTAGCGGGAGTGGGTGACGAGCAGTACTTC

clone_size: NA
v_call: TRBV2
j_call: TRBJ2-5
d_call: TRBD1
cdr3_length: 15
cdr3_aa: CASREDRGAIETQYF
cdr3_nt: TGTGCCAGCAGAGAAGACAGGGGCGCGATAGAGACCCAGTACTTC

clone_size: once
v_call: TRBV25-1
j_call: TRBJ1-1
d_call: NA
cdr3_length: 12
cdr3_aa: CASKGAASEAFF
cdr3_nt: TGTGCCAGCAAAGGGGCAGCCTCTGAAGCTTTCTTT

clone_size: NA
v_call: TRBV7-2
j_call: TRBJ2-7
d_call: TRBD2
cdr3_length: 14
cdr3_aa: CASSPGLAEYEQYF
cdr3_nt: TGTGCCAGCAGCCCGGGACTAGCGGAGTACGAGCAGTACTTC

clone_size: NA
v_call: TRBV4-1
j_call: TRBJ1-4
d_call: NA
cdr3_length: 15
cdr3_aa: CASSQPDRINEKLFF
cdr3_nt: TGCGCCAGCAGCCAACCAGACAGGATAAATGAAAAACTGTTTTTT

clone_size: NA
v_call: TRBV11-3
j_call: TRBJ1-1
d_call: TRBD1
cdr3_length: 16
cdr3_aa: CASSSNRGGMNTEAFF
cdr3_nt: TGTGCCAGCAGCTCCAACAGGGGGGGAATGAACACTGAAGCTTTCTTT

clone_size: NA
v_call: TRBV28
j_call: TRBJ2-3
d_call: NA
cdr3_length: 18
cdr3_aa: CASSFGIGRGDITDTQYF
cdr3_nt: TGTGCCAGCAGTTTCGGAATTGGACGGGGGGACATCACAGATACGCAGTATTTT

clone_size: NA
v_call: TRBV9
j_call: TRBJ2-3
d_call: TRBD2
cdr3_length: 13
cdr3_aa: CASSVTSGDTQYF
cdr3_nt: TGTGCCAGCAGCGTGACTAGCGGAGATACGCAGTATTTT

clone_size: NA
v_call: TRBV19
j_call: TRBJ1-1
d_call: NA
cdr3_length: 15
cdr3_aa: CASSLDRRMNTEAFF
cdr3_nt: TGTGCCAGTAGTTTGGACAGAAGAATGAACACTGAAGCTTTCTTT

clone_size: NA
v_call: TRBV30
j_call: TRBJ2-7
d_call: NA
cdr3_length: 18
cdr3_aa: CAWSAGPGERISSYEQYF
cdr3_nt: TGTGCCTGGAGTGCGGGGCCGGGGGAGCGGATCAGCTCCTACGAGCAGTACTTC

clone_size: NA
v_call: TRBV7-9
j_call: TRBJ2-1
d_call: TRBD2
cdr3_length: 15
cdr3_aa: CASSRLAGGLGEQFF
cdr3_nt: TGTGCCAGCAGCCGACTAGCGGGAGGGCTCGGTGAGCAGTTCTTC

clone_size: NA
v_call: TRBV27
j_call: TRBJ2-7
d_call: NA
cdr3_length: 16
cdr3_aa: CASSFLAQTSSYEQYF
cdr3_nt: TGTGCCAGCAGTTTCCTCGCACAGACGAGCTCCTACGAGCAGTACTTC

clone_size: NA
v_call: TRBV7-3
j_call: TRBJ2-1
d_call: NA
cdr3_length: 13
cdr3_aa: CASSPSQGGSLFF
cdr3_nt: TGTGCCAGCAGCCCCAGCCAGGGTGGCTCGCTGTTCTTC

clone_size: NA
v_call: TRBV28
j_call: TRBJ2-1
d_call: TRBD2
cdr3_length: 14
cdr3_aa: CASSSYPSGSSEFF
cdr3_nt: TGTGCCAGCAGTTCTTATCCTAGCGGGAGTTCCGAGTTCTTC

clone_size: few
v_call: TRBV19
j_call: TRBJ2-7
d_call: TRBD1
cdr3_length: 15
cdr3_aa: CASSPERTGLDEQYF
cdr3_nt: TGTGCCAGTAGCCCCGAACGGACAGGGCTCGACGAGCAGTACTTC

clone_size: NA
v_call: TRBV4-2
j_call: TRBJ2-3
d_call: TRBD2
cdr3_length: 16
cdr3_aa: CASSQDWDSGRDTQYF
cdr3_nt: TGTGCCAGCAGCCAAGATTGGGATAGCGGGAGGGATACGCAGTATTTT

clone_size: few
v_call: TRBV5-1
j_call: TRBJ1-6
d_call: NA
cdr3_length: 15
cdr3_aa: CASSYSGGSNSPLHF
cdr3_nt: TGCGCCAGCAGCTACTCCGGAGGGAGCAATTCACCCCTCCACTTT

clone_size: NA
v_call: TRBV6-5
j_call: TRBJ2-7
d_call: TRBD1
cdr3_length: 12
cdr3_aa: CASRTGTGEQYF
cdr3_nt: TGTGCCAGCAGGACCGGGACAGGGGAGCAGTACTTC

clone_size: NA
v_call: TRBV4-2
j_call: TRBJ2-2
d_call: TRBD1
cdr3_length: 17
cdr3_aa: CASSQEKGQGATGELFF
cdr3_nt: TGTGCCAGCAGCCAAGAGAAGGGACAGGGGGCCACCGGGGAGCTGTTTTTT

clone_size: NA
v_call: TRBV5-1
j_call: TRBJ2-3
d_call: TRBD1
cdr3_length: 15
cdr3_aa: CASSPGTVSTDTQYF
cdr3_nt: TGCGCCAGCAGCCCCGGGACAGTGAGCACAGATACGCAGTATTTT

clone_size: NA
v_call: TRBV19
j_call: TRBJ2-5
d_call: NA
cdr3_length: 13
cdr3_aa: CASSGGRGETQYF
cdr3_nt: TGTGCCAGTAGTGGCGGCCGTGGAGAGACCCAGTACTTC

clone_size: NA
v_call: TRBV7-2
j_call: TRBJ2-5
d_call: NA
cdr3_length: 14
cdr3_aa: CASSTGAGQETQYF
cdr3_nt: TGTGCCAGCAGCACAGGGGCGGGGCAAGAGACCCAGTACTTC